This T cell receptor beta chain emerged from a study of T cell repertoires in aging, cancer and after chemotherapy. Multiplex touch-down PCR with TRB-A/B primers amplified rearranged V-D-J TRB sequences. TCRdb ran MiXCR on the multiplex PCR reads and lists one entry per CDR3 protein. The sample contains about 9,800 distinct CDR3 sequences, less than 45% of which appear only once. J lost 4 bases, V lost 3 bases, and 7 bases had no gene match. The CDR3 totals 15 residues. Germline V gene data show CDR1 as MNHEY and CDR2 as SMNVEV (reference sequence). Amplification of TCR beta used genomic DNA extracted from peripheral blood.

The TCR sequence derives from a human donor in good health. The rearrangement joins TRBV27 to TRBJ2-7; 9 bases are shared with TRBD2. The sample was blood. The CDR3 reads CASSFSASGIYEQYF. The CDR3, as DNA: TGTGCCAGCAGTTTCTCAGCTAGCGGGATTTACGAGCAGTACTTC.